This passage covers 6 T cell receptor beta chains from one sample sequenced in a study of OX40 agonist ivuxolimab in advanced cancers. Sequenced by immunoSEQ multiplex PCR; TCRdb stores in-frame clones only, minus some. The sample includes some 82,000 clones, around nine tenths of them seen just once. The sequencing here drew on CD4+ or CD8+ T cells sorted from blood, taken in a trial of the OX40 agonist ivuxolimab. These receptors all stem from an adult with an advanced solid tumor such as melanoma, head and neck, liver or kidney cancer.

The rearrangement joins TRBV30 to TRBJ2-7; possible D gene TRBD2, 5 bases. With 5 bases removed from V and 7 bases from J, the gap between germline ends came to 12 bases. CDR1 is GTSNPN and CDR2 is SVGIG in the germline V gene (reference sequence). This CDR3 has 11 residues. The CDR3 DNA follows: TGTGCCTGGGGGGTGCGCGGGGAGCAGTACTTC. Translating gives CAWGVRGEQYF.

V and J are TRBV28 and TRBJ2-6, with D tentatively TRBD2 (7 bases). CDR1 and CDR2 (germline): MDHEN, SYDVKM. The CDR3 is 16 residues long. Trimming cost V 3 bases and J 3 bases, with 12 bases left between them. CDR3: CASSFAGADGANVLTF. The DNA for the CDR3 is TGTGCCAGCAGTTTTGCGGGGGCGGATGGGGCCAACGTCCTGACTTTC.

The V call is TRBV6-1, the J call TRBJ2-1; the match to TRBD2 covers 16 bases. This CDR3 has 19 amino acids. Germline-derived CDR1 and CDR2 are MNHNS and SASEGT. V was pared by 2 bases and J by 3 bases, with 7 bases of the junction left unmatched. The CDR3, as DNA: TGTGCCAGCAGTGAAATTGGGACTAGCGGGAGGGCCTTCTACAATGAGCAGTTCTTC. Its translation: CASSEIGTSGRAFYNEQFF.

This chain uses TRBV7-2 with TRBJ2-3; TRBD1 or TRBD2 may be the D gene (5 bases each). Germline values: CDR1 SGHTA, CDR2 FQGNSA. The CDR3 totals 15 residues. With 5 bases removed from V and 0 bases from J, the gap between germline ends came to 12 bases. This CDR3 reads CASSTRDASTDTQYF. The DNA of the CDR3 is TGTGCCAGCAGCACCCGGGACGCGAGCACAGATACGCAGTATTTT.

The gene calls are TRBV19 and TRBJ1-1; D uncertain. V was trimmed by 1 base and J by 1 base, leaving 7 bases between them. CDR1 and CDR2 from the germline V gene are LNHDA and SQIVND (reference sequence). This CDR3 is 14 amino acids long. CDR3 in amino acids: CASSIARWNTEAFF. The CDR3 coding sequence is TGTGCCAGTAGTATAGCGCGGTGGAACACTGAAGCTTTCTTT.

V usage is TRBV5-4 and J usage is TRBJ1-1; 10 nucleotides align to TRBD1. V was clipped by 4 bases and J by 4 bases; unmatched bases: 7. The CDR3 is 15 amino acids. The germline V gene encodes CDR1 SGHNT and CDR2 YYREEE (reference sequence). CDR3 region: CASSARQGASTEAFF. The CDR3 DNA is TGTGCCAGCAGCGCCCGACAGGGGGCTTCCACTGAAGCTTTCTTT.